Presented here are 12 T cell receptor beta chains from one specimen sequenced in a study of CD8 T cells in Susac syndrome. cDNA came from approximately 0.5 to 1 ug RNA primed by random hexamers. Each CDR3 protein is one row after TCRdb ran MiXCR on the immunoSEQ multiplex PCR reads. Of about 300,000 distinct CDR3 sequences listed, roughly 94% are singletons. The sequenced sample was CD4+ T cells from PBMCs. The receptors originated from a human donor with multiple sclerosis.

The CDR3 nucleotides are TGTGCCAGCAGCTCCTGGACAGGGATGTACAATGAGCAGTTCTTC. Translated: CASSSWTGMYNEQFF. The rearrangement links TRBV5-6 to TRBJ2-1, with 8 bases lining up with TRBD1. In germline, CDR1 is SGHDT, CDR2 YYEEEE. The CDR3 is 15 residues long. Germline trimming cut 3 bases from V and 4 bases from J; bases unmatched to any gene: 6.

The V and J genes are TRBV23-1 and TRBJ1-3; no firm D call. TRBV23-1 is known as an ORF, though its function is uncertain. V lost 4 bases and J 0 bases, leaving 19 bases between the germline ends. The CDR3 loop spans 18 amino acids. This CDR3 reads CASSPPGKSRPSGNTIYF. The DNA for the CDR3 is TGCGCCAGCAGTCCGCCGGGGAAGTCCAGGCCCTCTGGAAACACCATATATTTT.

This sequence joins TRBV5-4 and TRBJ2-7, with D unresolved. V was pared by 3 bases and J by 4 bases, with 17 bases between. Germline values: CDR1 SGHNT, CDR2 YYREEE (reference sequence). The CDR3 extends over 15 amino acids. The CDR3 loop is CASSSPSGSHYEQYF. CDR3 DNA: TGTGCCAGCAGCTCCCCCTCTGGGTCCCATTACGAGCAGTACTTC.

The chain has TRBV28 and TRBJ2-3, with TRBD2 matching over 10 bases. This CDR3 spans 14 amino acids. The germline V gene has CDR1 MDHEN and CDR2 SYDVKM. The V and J ends lost 9 bases and 6 bases, in that order; junction bases with no gene match: 9. CDR3 amino acids: CASRISGRYDTQYF. The CDR3, as DNA: TGTGCCAGTCGGATTAGCGGGAGGTATGATACGCAGTATTTT. Complete variable domain (other parts from reference TRBV28 and TRBJ2-3): DVKVTQSSRYLVKRTGEKVFLECVQDMDHENMFWYRQDPGLGLRLIYFSYDVKMKEKGDIPEGYSVSREKKERFSLILESASTNQTSMYLCASRISGRYDTQYFGPGTRLTVL.

V usage is TRBV18 and J usage is TRBJ1-1; TRBD1 aligns across 7 bases. The CDR3 has 14 residues. Germline V gives CDR1 KGHSH, CDR2 LQKENI. The J segment lost 2 bases and the V segment lost 6 bases, leaving 6 bases of the junction unmatched. Written as DNA, the CDR3 is TGTGCCAGCTCTGCGGACAGGAAAAACACTGAAGCTTTCTTT. It translates to CASSADRKNTEAFF.

J is TRBJ1-2 and V is TRBV19, with D tentatively TRBD1 (6 bases). The CDR3 extends over 14 amino acids. Germline CDR1 reads LNHDA; CDR2 reads SQIVND (reference sequence). Trimming took 4 bases from V and 3 from J, leaving 12 bases between them. CDR3 DNA: TGTGCCAGTAGTACCCAGGGGACGGACTATGGCTACACCTTC. It codes for CASSTQGTDYGYTF. The full variable domain, completed using reference TRBV19 and TRBJ1-2, is DGGITQSPKYLFRKEGQNVTLSCEQNLNHDAMYWYRQDPGQGLRLIYYSQIVNDFQKGDIAEGYSVSREKKESFPLTVTSAQKNPTAFYLCASSTQGTDYGYTFGSGTRLTVV.

Only one count was recorded for this clonotype. The chain has TRBV4-1 and TRBJ2-7; 10 bases line up with TRBD2. The CDR3 has 16 amino acids. The J segment lost 2 bases and the V segment lost 2 bases, leaving 6 bases of the junction unmatched. Germline V gene sequence: CDR1 MGHRA, CDR2 YSYEKL. The CDR3 nucleotides read TGCGCCAGCAGCCAATCCCTAGCGGGAGCAGCCTACGAGCAGTACTTC. This encodes CASSQSLAGAAYEQYF.

The rearrangement links TRBV29-1 to TRBJ1-1, with D possibly being TRBD1 (6 bases). V dropped 6 bases and J dropped 0 bases, with 11 bases sitting between them. The CDR3 runs 13 residues. Germline V gene data show CDR1 as SQVTM and CDR2 as ANQGSEA. CDR3 sequence (DNA): TGCAGCGTCGTCGGACAGTTGAACACTGAAGCTTTCTTT. Its translation is CSVVGQLNTEAFF.

The chain uses TRBV20-1 and TRBJ2-2; D may be TRBD1 or TRBD2 (5 bases each). Germline V gives CDR1 DFQATT, CDR2 SNEGSKA (reference sequence). This CDR3 has 14 amino acids. With 6 bases removed from V and 0 bases from J, the gap between germline ends came to 11 bases. DNA of the CDR3: TGCAGTGCCCAAACGGGGCCGAACACCGGGGAGCTGTTTTTT. It is translated as CSAQTGPNTGELFF.

The chain has TRBV11-2 and TRBJ1-6, with D maybe TRBD1 (5 bases). The CDR3 has 16 residues. Germline V gene sequence: CDR1 SGHAT, CDR2 FQNNGV. V was shortened by 2 bases and J by 7 bases, with 15 bases between the two germline ends. CDR3 sequence reads: CASSLFTRVGNSPLHF. In nucleotides, the CDR3 is TGTGCCAGCAGCTTATTTACCAGGGTAGGGAATTCACCCCTCCACTTT.

The J gene is TRBJ2-2, the V gene TRBV20-1; tentative D call: TRBD2 (6 bases). The V end lost 0 bases, the J end lost 1 base, and 9 bases lay between the germline ends. Germline loops: CDR1 DFQATT, CDR2 SNEGSKA (reference sequence). The CDR3 has 15 residues. CDR3 amino acids: CSARDYGGNTGELFF. DNA for the CDR3: TGCAGTGCTAGAGATTACGGGGGGAACACCGGGGAGCTGTTTTTT.

Only one count was recorded for this clonotype. The chain combines TRBV7-9 with TRBJ1-3, with a weak D call TRBD1 (6 bases). The CDR3 length is 15 residues. V dropped 5 bases and J dropped 5 bases, with 16 bases sitting between them. Per the germline V gene, CDR1 is SEHNR and CDR2 is FQNEAQ (reference sequence). As DNA, the CDR3 is TGTGCCAGCAGCCCCAGGGGAGGTGTGAGAAACACCATATATTTT. Amino acids: CASSPRGGVRNTIYF.